A single T cell receptor beta chain is shown here with its context. Its antigen is currently unknown. V lost 2 bases to trimming and J lost 6 bases, with 13 bases between them. The CDR3 covers 14 residues. CDR1 is SNHLY, CDR2 FYNNEI, per germline. The entry originates in a study of T cell repertoires in cytomegalovirus infection. Looking at the study overall: HLA-B-restricted CMV epitopes that are well studied, plus recently identified HLA-C-restricted ones, were used by the study.

Study observations and caveats: Ex vivo, HLA-C-restricted CMV-specific TCR beta clonotypes prevailed over the rest of the response.

TCRdb redid the calling of the reads with MiXCR, one entry per CDR3 protein. Here the sample spans about 920,000 distinct CDR3 sequences, 30% to 40% being singletons. V and J are TRBV2 and TRBJ1-1, with D tentatively TRBD1 (6 bases). The receptor comes from a human donor in good health (CMV status not recorded). Some clones in this sample may be carry-over from other donors' samples. This specimen was cultured CD8+ T cells from PBMCs, taken from culture after CMV antigen stimulation. The DNA for the CDR3 is TGTGCCAGCAGTGAAAGGGGGGGGAAATCTGAAGCTTTCTTT. It translates to CASSERGGKSEAFF.